The sequence of this T cell receptor (beta chain) was determined in a study of CD8+ T cells in alopecia areata. Isolated RNA was reverse transcribed into cDNA used as the sequencing template. Produced via immunoSEQ multiplex PCR; TCRdb's table is partial and in-frame only. The table includes approximately 100,000 clones, about 61% detected once. CDR1 is SGHRS and CDR2 is YFSETQ in the germline V gene. The CDR3 has 14 amino acids. V lost 3 bases to trimming and J lost 1 base, with 11 bases between them. This clone was seen more than once but under ten times. What it binds is not known. As to treatment: oral pan-JAK inhibitor, 5-10 mg twice daily. The study's findings and limits: Tofacitinib significantly reduced both scalp clonality and expanded CD8+ clones among the top 100. The study found TCR sharing across patients less clear than in mice, possibly for HLA reasons. Normal scalp had lower clonality than lesional scalp, with alopecia totalis/universalis lesions showing this most strongly.

The sequence came from a human donor with alopecia areata. The sample was CD8+ T cells sorted from blood, taken around week 55, from a patient treated with tofacitinib. This rearrangement joins TRBV5-1 to TRBJ2-7, with D perhaps matching TRBD1 (6 bases). CDR3 protein: CASSWRTGSYEQYF. CDR3 nucleotide sequence: TGCGCCAGCAGCTGGAGAACAGGGTCCTACGAGCAGTACTTC.